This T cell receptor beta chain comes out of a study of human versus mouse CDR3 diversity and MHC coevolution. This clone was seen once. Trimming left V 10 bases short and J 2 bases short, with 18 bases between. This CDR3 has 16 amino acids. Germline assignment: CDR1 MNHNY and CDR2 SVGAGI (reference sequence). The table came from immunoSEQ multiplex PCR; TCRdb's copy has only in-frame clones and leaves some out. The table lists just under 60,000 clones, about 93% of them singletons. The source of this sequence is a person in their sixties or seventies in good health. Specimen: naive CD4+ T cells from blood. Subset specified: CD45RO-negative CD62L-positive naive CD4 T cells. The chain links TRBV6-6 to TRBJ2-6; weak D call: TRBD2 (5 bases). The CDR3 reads CATLPRRTTGANVLTF. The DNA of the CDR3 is TGTGCCACCCTACCCCGGAGGACGACTGGGGCCAACGTCCTGACTTTC.